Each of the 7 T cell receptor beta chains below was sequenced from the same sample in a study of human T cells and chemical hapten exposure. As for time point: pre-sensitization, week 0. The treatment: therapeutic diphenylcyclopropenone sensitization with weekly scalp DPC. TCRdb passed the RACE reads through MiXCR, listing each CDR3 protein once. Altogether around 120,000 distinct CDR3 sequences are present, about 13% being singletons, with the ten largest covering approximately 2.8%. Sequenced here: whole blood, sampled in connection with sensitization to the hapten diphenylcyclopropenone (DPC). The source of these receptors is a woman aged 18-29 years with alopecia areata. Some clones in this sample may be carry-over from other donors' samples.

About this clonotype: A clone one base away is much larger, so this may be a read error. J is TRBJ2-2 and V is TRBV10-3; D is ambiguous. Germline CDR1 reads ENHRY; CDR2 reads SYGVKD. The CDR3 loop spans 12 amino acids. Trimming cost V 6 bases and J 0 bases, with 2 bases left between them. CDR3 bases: TGTGCCATCAGCTCGAACACCGGGGAGCTGTTTTTT. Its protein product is CAISSNTGELFF.

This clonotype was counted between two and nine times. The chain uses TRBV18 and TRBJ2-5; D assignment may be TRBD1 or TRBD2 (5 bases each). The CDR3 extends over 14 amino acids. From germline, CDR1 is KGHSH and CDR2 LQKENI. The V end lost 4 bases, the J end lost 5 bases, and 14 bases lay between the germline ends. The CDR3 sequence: CASSRGRLEETQYF. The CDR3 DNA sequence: TGTGCCAGCTCACGGGGACGGCTTGAGGAGACCCAGTACTTC.

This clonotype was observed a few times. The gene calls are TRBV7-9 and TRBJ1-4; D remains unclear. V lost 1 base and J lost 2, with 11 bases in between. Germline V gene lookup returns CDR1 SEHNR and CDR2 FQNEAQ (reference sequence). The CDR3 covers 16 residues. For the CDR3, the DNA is TGTGCCAGCAGCTTAGTGGAGGCCCCGACTAATGAAAAACTGTTTTTT. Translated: CASSLVEAPTNEKLFF.

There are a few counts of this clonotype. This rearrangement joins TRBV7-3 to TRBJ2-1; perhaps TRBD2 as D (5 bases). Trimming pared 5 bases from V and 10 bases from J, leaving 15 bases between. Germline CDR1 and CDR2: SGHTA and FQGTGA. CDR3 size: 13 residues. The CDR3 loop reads CASSPARRAEQFF. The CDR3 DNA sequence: TGTGCCAGCAGCCCCGCCCGGCGGGCCGAGCAGTTCTTC.

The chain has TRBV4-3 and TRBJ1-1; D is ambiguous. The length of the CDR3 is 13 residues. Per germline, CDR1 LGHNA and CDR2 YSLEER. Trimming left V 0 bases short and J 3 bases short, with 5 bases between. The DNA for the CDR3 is TGCGCCAGCAGCCAAGATATAGACACTGAAGCTTTCTTT. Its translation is CASSQDIDTEAFF.

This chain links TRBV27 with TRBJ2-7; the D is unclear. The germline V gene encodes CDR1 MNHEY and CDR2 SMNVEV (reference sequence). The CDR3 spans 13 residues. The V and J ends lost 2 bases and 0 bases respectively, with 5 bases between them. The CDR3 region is CASSLASSYEQYF. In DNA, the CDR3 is TGTGCCAGCAGTTTAGCGAGCTCCTACGAGCAGTACTTC.

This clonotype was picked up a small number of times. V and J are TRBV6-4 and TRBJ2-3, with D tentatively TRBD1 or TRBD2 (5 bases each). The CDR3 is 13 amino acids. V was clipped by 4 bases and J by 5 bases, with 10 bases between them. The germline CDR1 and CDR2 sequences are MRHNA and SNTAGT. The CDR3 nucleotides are TGTGCCAGCAGTGTCGGGACGGGAGATACGCAGTATTTT. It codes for CASSVGTGDTQYF.